The T cell receptor beta chain described here comes from a study of cytomegalovirus exposure and HLA in healthy donors. Germline V lookup: CDR1 MNHEY, CDR2 SMNVEV (reference sequence). With V trimmed by 3 bases and J by 1 base, 2 bases remained unmatched. This CDR3 has 14 residues. Findings and caveats of the study: Some 17,000 TCR beta sequences were associated with HLA alleles at 0.05 false discovery rate in a later analysis. Cytomegalovirus association was listed for around 170 TCR beta chains.

These donors, healthy bone marrow donors, were studied. Primers included in the PCR were 60 Vbeta and 13 Jbeta primers. Using immunoSEQ multiplex PCR, the repertoire was profiled, and TCRdb retains in-frame clones only, with some absent. In the table there are roughly 160,000 clones, roughly 80% of which are singletons. On this clone itself: What it recognizes is unknown.

This rearrangement joins TRBV27 to TRBJ1-1, with 7 bases lining up with TRBD1. The material sequenced was PBMCs. This receptor was identified in a male donor in good health and CMV-seronegative. CDR3 sequence (DNA): TGTGCCAGCAGTTTCGGGACAGCGAACACTGAAGCTTTCTTT. Encoded protein: CASSFGTANTEAFF.